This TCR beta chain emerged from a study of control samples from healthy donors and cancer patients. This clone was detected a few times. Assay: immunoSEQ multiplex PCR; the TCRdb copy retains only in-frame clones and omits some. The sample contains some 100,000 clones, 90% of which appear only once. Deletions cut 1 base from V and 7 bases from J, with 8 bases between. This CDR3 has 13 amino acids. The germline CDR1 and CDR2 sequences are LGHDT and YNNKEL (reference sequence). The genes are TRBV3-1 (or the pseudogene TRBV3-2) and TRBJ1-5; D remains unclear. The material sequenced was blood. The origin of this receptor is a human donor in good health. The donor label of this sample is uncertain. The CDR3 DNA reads TGTGCCAGCAGCCAAGGAGAGTACCAGCCCCAGCATTTT. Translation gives CASSQGEYQPQHF.